This T cell receptor (beta chain) was sequenced during a study of T cell clonality in common variable immunodeficiency. The V gene's germline CDR1 is SEHNR and CDR2 FQNEAQ (reference sequence). Trimming took 5 bases from V and 5 from J; bases not matched to a gene: 9. This CDR3 has 15 residues. By sample share, this clone is medium-sized (0.01 to 0.1%). Its antigen remains unidentified. The CDR3 end falls 3 residues outside the read, so it is completed with the germline J gene. Aged roughly 8 to 65 years, CVID subjects averaged about 38 years old. Only in-frame clones appear in the TCRdb table, and some are missing; sequencing was by immunoSEQ multiplex PCR. Captured here are some 19,000 clones, none seen once; the top ten comprise roughly 7%. Study-level points and caveats: In common variable immunodeficiency, TCR beta chains reportedly carried fewer deletions and N-nucleotide insertions. Fewer TCRbeta clones were shared among CVID subjects than controls. T cell subpopulation sequencing would be needed to explain CVID clonality.

V gene TRBV7-9 combines with J gene TRBJ2-1, with 7 nucleotides matching TRBD1. This receptor was obtained from a human donor with common variable immunodeficiency. What was sequenced was peripheral blood mononuclear cells. CDR3 DNA (partial): TGTGCCAGCAGCCCAGGGACAGATTTCGACAATGAG. It translates to CASSPGTDFDNE. The full-length CDR3 reads as CASSPGTDFDNEQFF.